Sequencing of this T cell receptor beta chain was carried out in a study of blood T cell repertoires in COVID-19. In the study overall: Sites across the United States, Italy and Spain contributed samples from acute and convalescent COVID-19. From T cells, B-cell-depleted T cells, or PBMCs came the material, which was cDNA or gDNA.

The ends lost 4 bases at V and 4 bases at J; junction bases unmatched: 9. This CDR3 has 17 residues. Germline CDR1 and CDR2: SGHAT and FQNNGV. Study processing details: Cell counts per sample came from amplifying reference gene primers. TCRdb keeps only in-frame clones here, not all; method: immunoSEQ multiplex PCR. V and J calls and clone size are copied from that table; D and trimming were computed from the DNA. The sample has 85,000 to 110,000 clones, around 88% seen once. The rearrangement links TRBV11-2 to TRBJ2-5; the match to TRBD2 covers 13 bases. This TCR derives from a human donor in a cohort sampled during active COVID-19. The sample comprised peripheral blood. CDR3 protein: CASSWGTSGIDGETQYF. CDR3 DNA: TGTGCCAGCAGCTGGGGGACTAGCGGGATAGATGGAGAGACCCAGTACTTC.